The 9 T cell receptor beta chains below come from one sample, sequenced in a study of blood T cell repertoires in COVID-19 (TCRdb year 2020). Library preparation used the immunoSEQ multiplex PCR assay. This immuneACCESS table, as held by TCRdb, lists in-frame sequences with V and J called but not all clones. Of the missing ones, under half trace to an unresolved V gene in checked studies; the others have no known cause. Within this sample are 150,000 to 200,000 clones, with 88% of them counted one time only. The ten most abundant clones make up around 6% of the sample. The sequenced material came from peripheral blood. All receptors come from a man aged 35 to 55 with active or convalescent COVID-19.

The V gene is TRBV2, the J gene TRBJ1-1, with D uncertain. V dropped 4 bases and J dropped 0 bases, with 12 bases sitting between them. The CDR3 sequence is 15 residues long. The germline V gene encodes CDR1 SNHLY and CDR2 FYNNEI. This chain's CDR3 is CASSGQRGLNTEAFF. The CDR3 DNA reads TGTGCCAGCAGTGGACAAAGAGGGTTGAACACTGAAGCTTTCTTT.

This chain connects TRBV19 to TRBJ1-5; a possible D gene is TRBD1 (6 bases). The V and J ends lost 11 bases and 4 bases respectively, with 24 bases between them. The CDR3 is 16 residues long. Germline lookup yields CDR1 LNHDA and CDR2 SQIVND (reference sequence). CDR3 coding DNA: TGTGCCTCAAGCCCGGCGGGGGGGGCGCGGAATCAGCCCCAGCATTTT. Encoded protein: CASSPAGGARNQPQHF.

In nucleotides, the CDR3 is TGTGCCAGCAGTTTCCTTCGGACAGGGGTAAACACTGAAGCTTTCTTT. Protein sequence: CASSFLRTGVNTEAFF. The chain couples TRBV28 to TRBJ1-1; 9 bases agree with TRBD1. CDR1 is MDHEN, CDR2 SYDVKM, per germline. Trimming removed 3 bases from V and 2 bases from J; junction bases left unmatched: 7. This CDR3 has 16 residues.

This chain connects TRBV7-6 to TRBJ2-5, with a weak D call TRBD1 (5 bases). From germline, CDR1 is SGHVS and CDR2 FNYEAQ. V lost 6 bases and J lost 1, with 15 bases in between. CDR3 length equals 15 residues. CDR3 residues: CASRLGQATQETQYF. DNA for the CDR3: TGTGCCAGCAGACTGGGGCAGGCCACCCAAGAGACCCAGTACTTC.

The genes are TRBV6-5 and TRBJ1-1; 7 nucleotides match TRBD1. Losses at the gene ends were 5 bases for V and 11 bases for J; bases not matched to a gene: 14. The CDR3 loop spans 14 amino acids. CDR1 and CDR2 (germline): MNHEY, SVGAGI. The CDR3: CASSTTGNLQGAFF. The CDR3 DNA is TGTGCCAGCAGTACGACAGGGAACTTACAAGGCGCTTTCTTT.

The chain links TRBV29-1 to TRBJ1-2; possibly TRBD1 for D (5 bases). The germline gives CDR1 SQVTM, CDR2 ANQGSEA. The CDR3 covers 15 residues. V lost 4 bases and J lost 0, with 15 bases in between. CDR3 amino acids: CSVVPFDSSNYGYTF. For the CDR3, the DNA is TGCAGCGTTGTGCCCTTCGACAGTTCTAACTATGGCTACACCTTC.

CDR3 bases: TGTGCCACCAGCAGAGGGCCACAGCATGAGCAGTTCTTC. Protein sequence: CATSRGPQHEQFF. V is TRBV15 and J is TRBJ2-1; D is uncertain. There are 13 residues in the CDR3. The germline V gene encodes CDR1 LNHNV and CDR2 YYDKDF (reference sequence). V lost 1 base and J 8 bases, leaving 9 bases between the germline ends.

This clone has just a few counts. CDR3 DNA sequence: TGTGCCAGCAGCTTGGATCCGGGGTCGGTCGAGCAGTACTTC. This codes for CASSLDPGSVEQYF. The chain carries TRBV5-5 and TRBJ2-7; maybe TRBD2 (5 bases). V shed 0 bases and J shed 6 bases, with 13 bases lying between them. The CDR3 consists of 14 residues. CDR1 is SGHKS, CDR2 YYEKEE, per germline (reference sequence).

The chain couples TRBV7-2 to TRBJ2-2; no clear D. CDR3 length equals 13 residues. The V gene's germline CDR1 is SGHTA and CDR2 FQGNSA. Trimming shortened V by 5 bases and J by 1 base, and 5 bases separated the two germline ends. CDR3 residues: CASSPKNTGELFF. CDR3 bases: TGTGCCAGCAGCCCCAAGAACACCGGGGAGCTGTTTTTT.